The present TCR beta chain was sequenced within a study of cytomegalovirus exposure and HLA in healthy donors. General study results and limits: Some public TCRs appeared in many individuals, while most sequences were rare. According to a subsequent analysis, TCR clusters identified in the first cohort showed a tendency to co-occur across the approximately 120 validation repertoires. The authors listed around 150 TCR beta chains as cytomegalovirus-associated.

Germline assignment: CDR1 MGHDK and CDR2 SYGVNS. J gave up 2 bases and V 6 bases, and 6 bases lay outside the gene matches. The CDR3 runs to 16 residues. Assay used: immunoSEQ multiplex PCR; TCRdb lists only in-frame clones, some missing. The repertoire includes about 150,000 clones, around 89% of them detected once, and roughly 6.4% sits in the top ten. The table lists this clone with a count of one. The antigen remains undetermined. V is TRBV25-1 and J is TRBJ2-3; 12 nucleotides match TRBD2. Material: PBMCs. This clonotype was sampled from a woman in her twenties or thirties in good health and CMV-seropositive. CDR3 sequence reads: CASRSGLAGFTDTQYF. The CDR3 DNA reads as TGTGCCAGCAGATCGGGACTAGCGGGTTTCACAGATACGCAGTATTTT.